A single sample is the source of the 24 T cell receptor beta chains below, sequenced in a study of cytomegalovirus exposure and HLA in healthy donors. Sequencing was performed with immunoSEQ multiplex PCR; in TCRdb, only in-frame clones are kept and a portion is missing. This table holds a few hundred thousand clones, over 80% found once. The sample was PBMCs. Source of these receptors: a woman aged 25 to 39 in good health and CMV-seropositive.

The DNA for the CDR3 is TGTGCCAGCAGTGCCGCTACTCAAGCGGGGGATACGCAGTATTTT. Translation gives CASSAATQAGDTQYF. The chain links TRBV25-1 to TRBJ2-3; 7 nucleotides match TRBD2. The ends lost 4 bases at V and 6 bases at J; junction bases unmatched: 10. Germline loops: CDR1 MGHDK, CDR2 SYGVNS. CDR3 length equals 15 residues. The full variable domain, completed using reference TRBV25-1 and TRBJ2-3, is EADIYQTPRYLVIGTGKKITLECSQTMGHDKMYWYQQDPGMELHLIHYSYGVNSTEKGDLSSESTVSRIRTEHFPLTLESARPSHTSQYLCASSAATQAGDTQYFGPGTRLTVL.

The sample holds one count of this clone. The V and J genes are TRBV6-5 and TRBJ2-7, with D possibly matching TRBD1 (6 bases). Germline lookup yields CDR1 MNHEY and CDR2 SVGAGI. Deletions cut 5 bases from V and 7 bases from J, with 9 bases between. The CDR3 is made up of 11 amino acids. In DNA form, the CDR3 reads TGTGCCAGCAGTACAGACAGGGAGCAGTACTTC. Amino acid sequence: CASSTDREQYF.

This clone showed up just a few times. The J gene is TRBJ1-5, the V gene TRBV6-1; TRBD1 might be the D (5 bases). This CDR3 has 13 amino acids. CDR1 and CDR2 (germline): MNHNS, SASEGT. The germline V and J ends were trimmed by 3 bases and 6 bases, with 9 bases remaining between them. The CDR3 spells CASSEGVGQPQHF. CDR3 sequence (DNA): TGTGCCAGCAGTGAGGGGGTAGGTCAGCCCCAGCATTTT.

This sequence joins TRBV5-1 and TRBJ2-1; 7 nucleotides line up with TRBD1. The CDR3 consists of 13 residues. Germline CDR1 reads SGHRS; CDR2 reads YFSETQ. V shed 4 bases and J 9 bases; nucleotides not matched to a gene: 7. The CDR3, as DNA: TGCGCCAGCAGCACTACAGGGGATGGTGAGCAGTTCTTC. This codes for CASSTTGDGEQFF.

This clone was observed once. The rearrangement links TRBV7-9 to TRBJ2-2; D ambiguous. V lost 5 bases and J 9 bases, leaving 13 bases between the germline ends. The CDR3 sequence is 13 residues long. From germline, CDR1 is SEHNR and CDR2 FQNEAQ (reference sequence). CDR3 coding DNA: TGTGCCAGCAGCGCCAAATATGGCAGGGAGCTGTTTTTT. It is translated as CASSAKYGRELFF.

This chain uses TRBV5-6 with TRBJ1-4; D is ambiguous. Trimming cost V 3 bases and J 2 bases, with 11 bases left between them. The CDR3 spans 15 residues. Germline values: CDR1 SGHDT, CDR2 YYEEEE. The CDR3 nucleotides are TGTGCCAGCAGCTCAAGGGCGGGCACTAATGAAAAACTGTTTTTT. It specifies CASSSRAGTNEKLFF.

In DNA, the CDR3 is TGCAGCGTCACAGGGGCCGGGGAGAAACTGTTTTTT. As protein: CSVTGAGEKLFF. This rearrangement joins TRBV29-1 to TRBJ1-4; 7 nucleotides agree with TRBD1. The junction had 9 bases not matched to a gene; V was cut back by 6 bases and J by 11 bases. In germline, CDR1 is SQVTM, CDR2 ANQGSEA. This CDR3 spans 12 amino acids.

The chain is built from TRBV11-2 and TRBJ1-1; the D is unclear. The germline V gene has CDR1 SGHAT and CDR2 FQNNGV. The CDR3 loop spans 11 amino acids. V gave up 5 bases and J gave up 8 bases, with 9 bases separating them. The CDR3 region is CASSRLQEAFF. The CDR3 nucleotides read TGTGCCAGCAGCCGACTTCAAGAAGCTTTCTTT.

The V and J genes are TRBV19 and TRBJ2-7, with 10 nucleotides matching TRBD2. The germline gives CDR1 LNHDA, CDR2 SQIVND (reference sequence). CDR3 size: 17 residues. The ends lost 5 bases at V and 1 base at J; junction bases unmatched: 11. The DNA of the CDR3 is TGTGCCAGTAGTCCCGTTGGGACTAGCGCGGATTCCTACGAGCAGTACTTC. This gives the protein CASSPVGTSADSYEQYF.

The chain carries TRBV6-1 and TRBJ2-3; the D gene is possibly TRBD2 (5 bases). Germline V gene data show CDR1 as MNHNS and CDR2 as SASEGT. The CDR3 spans 13 residues. The V gene lost 4 bases and the J gene lost 5 bases, with 10 bases spanning the gap. The CDR3 DNA follows: TGTGCCAGCAGTGGAGGGAGTCTAGATACGCAGTATTTT. Translating gives CASSGGSLDTQYF.

This clone has just one count. V and J are TRBV9 and TRBJ2-1; D unclear. The germline gives CDR1 SGDLS, CDR2 YYNGEE. Trimming shortened V by 4 bases and J by 3 bases, and 14 bases separated the two germline ends. This CDR3 region has 15 residues. The CDR3 nucleotides are TGTGCCAGCAGCTCGGACGGTGGGCGCTACAATGAGCAGTTCTTC. It translates to CASSSDGGRYNEQFF.

The J gene is TRBJ2-7, the V gene TRBV5-1, with 9 bases aligning to TRBD2. V shed 4 bases and J 5 bases; nucleotides not matched to a gene: 7. CDR3 length: 14 amino acids. Germline CDR1 SGHRS, CDR2 YFSETQ. The CDR3 nucleotides are TGCGCCAGCAGCCCCGGGACTAGCTTCGACGAGCAGTACTTC. Its translation is CASSPGTSFDEQYF.

Only a few counts were recorded for this clone. The genes are TRBV5-6 and TRBJ2-1; no clear D gene. This CDR3 region has 16 residues. Germline V gene lookup returns CDR1 SGHDT and CDR2 YYEEEE. Trimming stripped 2 bases from V and 4 bases from J, with 16 bases between. The CDR3 here is CASSFGSNLLYNEQFF. As DNA, the CDR3 is TGTGCCAGCAGCTTTGGCAGCAACCTTCTTTACAATGAGCAGTTCTTC. Complete variable domain (other parts from reference TRBV5-6 and TRBJ2-1): DAGVTQSPTHLIKTRGQQVTLRCSPKSGHDTVSWYQQALGQGPQFIFQYYEEEERQRGNFPDRFSGHQFPNYSSELNVNALLLGDSALYLCASSFGSNLLYNEQFFGPGTRLTVL.

This chain joins TRBV5-1 and TRBJ1-1; D gene uncertain. Trimming removed 3 bases at V and 3 bases at J, with 6 bases between. The CDR3 runs to 12 residues. Germline V gene lookup returns CDR1 SGHRS and CDR2 YFSETQ. The CDR3 sequence: CASSYRDTEAFF. In nucleotides, the CDR3 is TGCGCCAGCAGCTACCGGGACACTGAAGCTTTCTTT.

J is TRBJ2-5 and V is TRBV6-5, with TRBD2 as a possible D gene (6 bases). The V end was cut by 0 bases, the J end by 9 bases, with 11 bases between. Per the germline V gene, CDR1 is MNHEY and CDR2 is SVGAGI. The CDR3 has 13 amino acids. The DNA for the CDR3 is TGTGCCAGCAGTTACTCGAGCAGGAGGGCCCAGTACTTC. This translates into CASSYSSRRAQYF.

This clone appeared a single time. The genes are TRBV30 and TRBJ1-5, with TRBD1 as a possible D gene (5 bases). The germline V and J ends were trimmed by 2 bases and 5 bases, with 19 bases remaining between them. Germline CDR1 reads GTSNPN; CDR2 reads SVGIG (reference sequence). This CDR3 contains 16 residues. As DNA, the CDR3 is TGTGCCTGGAGTATCCCCCTTACAGGAGCCGATCAGCCCCAGCATTTT. Encoded protein: CAWSIPLTGADQPQHF. Complete variable domain (other parts from reference TRBV30 and TRBJ1-5): SQTIHQWPATLVQPVGSPLSLECTVEGTSNPNLYWYRQAAGRGLQLLFYSVGIGQISSEVPQNLSASRPQDRQFILSSKKLLLSDSGFYLCAWSIPLTGADQPQHFGDGTRLSIL.

This clone was counted between two and nine times. V gene TRBV5-1 combines with J gene TRBJ1-2; a possible D gene is TRBD1 (5 bases). The germline gives CDR1 SGHRS, CDR2 YFSETQ. The CDR3 sequence is 15 residues long. The V end lost 4 bases, the J end lost 3 bases, and 16 bases lay between the germline ends. CDR3 DNA sequence: TGCGCCAGCAGCCTGACTCAGGGACTCCACTATGGCTACACCTTC. Protein: CASSLTQGLHYGYTF.

V gene TRBV9 combines with J gene TRBJ2-1; 8 bases map to TRBD1. CDR1 is SGDLS and CDR2 is YYNGEE in the germline V gene. This CDR3 is built from 14 residues. The V gene end was trimmed by 8 bases and the J gene end by 3 bases; junction bases not matched to a gene: 7. The CDR3 DNA is TGTGCCAGTTCTTTGGACAGGGTCTACAATGAGCAGTTCTTC. Its translation is CASSLDRVYNEQFF.

The chain combines TRBV5-6 with TRBJ1-2; D may be TRBD1 (6 bases). Trimming removed 4 bases at V and 12 bases at J, with 16 bases between. Looked up from germline, CDR1 is SGHDT and CDR2 is YYEEEE. This CDR3 has 12 residues. The CDR3 spells CASSTATGAHTF. The CDR3 DNA sequence: TGTGCCAGCAGCACGGCCACGGGGGCTCACACCTTC.

This clone has just a few counts. V gene TRBV27 combines with J gene TRBJ1-1; D gene uncertain. The CDR3 totals 14 residues. The germline V and J ends were trimmed by 0 bases and 6 bases, with 11 bases remaining between them. The V gene's germline CDR1 is MNHEY and CDR2 SMNVEV (reference sequence). In nucleotides, the CDR3 is TGTGCCAGCAGTTTATCCCCGGCAGCCGCTGAAGCTTTCTTT. The encoded protein is CASSLSPAAAEAFF.

V and J are TRBV19 and TRBJ1-2, with unresolved D. CDR1 and CDR2 (germline): LNHDA, SQIVND (reference sequence). The CDR3 loop spans 13 amino acids. The V end was cut by 1 base, the J end by 7 bases, with 10 bases between. CDR3 sequence (DNA): TGTGCCAGTAGTATAGGTGGGGAATCTGGCTACACCTTC. Amino acids: CASSIGGESGYTF.

This chain connects TRBV7-2 to TRBJ2-7; D is possibly TRBD1 or TRBD2 (6 bases each). V was clipped by 0 bases and J by 8 bases, with 14 bases between them. CDR3 length equals 14 residues. Germline values: CDR1 SGHTA, CDR2 FQGNSA. CDR3 nucleotide sequence: TGTGCCAGCAGCTTAGCTACTTTGGGGGGCAAGCAGTACTTC. Translating gives CASSLATLGGKQYF.

The CDR3 DNA is TGTGCCATCAGTGAGTCAACTAGCGTGCGCGGGGAGCTGTTTTTT. It specifies CAISESTSVRGELFF. The chain uses TRBV10-3 and TRBJ2-2; 7 bases map to TRBD2. The CDR3 extends over 15 amino acids. Germline V gene lookup returns CDR1 ENHRY and CDR2 SYGVKD. With V trimmed by 0 bases and J by 7 bases, 5 bases remained unmatched.

The rearrangement links TRBV29-1 to TRBJ2-3; 7 bases map to TRBD1. CDR1 is SQVTM and CDR2 is ANQGSEA in the germline V gene. The length of the CDR3 is 13 residues. V lost 7 bases, J lost 3 bases, and 7 bases stayed unmatched. CDR3 protein: CSGTGVRTDTQYF. DNA for the CDR3: TGCAGCGGTACAGGGGTAAGAACAGATACGCAGTATTTT.